This T cell receptor beta chain was sequenced in a study of cytomegalovirus exposure and HLA in healthy donors. This CDR3 spans 17 amino acids. Trimming cost V 4 bases and J 2 bases; bases outside gene matches: 11. CDR1 SGHDT and CDR2 YYEEEE come from the germline V gene. 13 Jbeta primers and 60 Vbeta primers were used for the PCR. The table came from immunoSEQ multiplex PCR; TCRdb's copy has only in-frame clones and leaves some out. The table includes about 98,000 clones, roughly 70% detected once. Sample: PBMCs. This chain uses TRBV5-6 with TRBJ1-2; 10 bases are a match to TRBD1. The clonotype comes from a man in his forties or fifties in good health and CMV-seronegative. This CDR3 is CASSTRDRGSSNYGYTF. The CDR3 DNA reads TGTGCCAGCAGCACCCGGGACAGGGGATCTTCGAACTATGGCTACACCTTC.